This entry lists 32 T cell receptor beta chains sequenced from one sample in a study of blood T cell repertoires in COVID-19. The method was immunoSEQ multiplex PCR; TCRdb's version includes in-frame clones alone and lacks a portion of them. The sample lists around 110,000 clones; 85% were seen once. The source material was peripheral blood. The receptors shown here come from a man in his forties with acute or convalescent COVID-19.

The CDR3 sequence is CASTIGSSYNEQFF. CDR3 coding DNA: TGCGCCAGCACAATAGGGAGCTCCTACAATGAGCAGTTCTTC. The chain is built from TRBV5-1 and TRBJ2-1, with a weak D call TRBD2 (5 bases). This CDR3 spans 14 amino acids. Germline CDR1 reads SGHRS; CDR2 reads YFSETQ. The germline V and J ends were trimmed by 6 bases and 0 bases, with 10 bases remaining between them. The full variable domain, rest sourced from reference TRBV5-1 and TRBJ2-1, is KAGVTQTPRYLIKTRGQQVTLSCSPISGHRSVSWYQQTPGQGLQFLFEYFSETQRNKGNFPGRFSGRQFSNSRSEMNVSTLELGDSALYLCASTIGSSYNEQFFGPGTRLTVL.

The chain has TRBV27 and TRBJ2-7, with a possible D match to TRBD2 (6 bases). Germline loops: CDR1 MNHEY, CDR2 SMNVEV (reference sequence). V lost 3 bases and J lost 0, with 9 bases in between. This CDR3 is built from 14 residues. The CDR3 protein is CASSLDYRSYEQYF. The CDR3, as DNA: TGTGCCAGCAGTTTGGACTATCGCTCCTACGAGCAGTACTTC.

The J gene is TRBJ2-2, the V gene TRBV5-5; 9 bases line up with TRBD1. The CDR3 is made up of 16 amino acids. V shed 3 bases and J 4 bases; nucleotides not matched to a gene: 7. The germline V gene has CDR1 SGHKS and CDR2 YYEKEE (reference sequence). In nucleotides, the CDR3 is TGTGCCAGCAGCTCGCCGGACAGGGGTGTCACCGGGGAGCTGTTTTTT. Translating gives CASSSPDRGVTGELFF.

The chain has TRBV7-9 and TRBJ2-1; 14 bases map to TRBD2. The germline gives CDR1 SEHNR, CDR2 FQNEAQ (reference sequence). V was clipped by 5 bases and J by 9 bases; unmatched bases: 9. The CDR3 contains 16 residues. The CDR3 loop reads CASSPGTSGRGIEQFF. CDR3 DNA sequence: TGTGCCAGCAGCCCTGGGACTAGCGGGAGAGGGATTGAGCAGTTCTTC.

This chain connects TRBV3-1 (or the pseudogene TRBV3-2) to TRBJ2-1; D is possibly TRBD2 (7 bases). Germline lookup yields CDR1 LGHDT and CDR2 YNNKEL (reference sequence). The CDR3 runs 16 residues. The V gene lost 1 base and the J gene lost 4 bases, with 14 bases spanning the gap. The CDR3 nucleotides read TGTGCCAGCAGCCAAGGGGGGGGGCGGCCATACAATGAGCAGTTCTTC. Translation: CASSQGGGRPYNEQFF.

V is TRBV4-2 and J is TRBJ1-4; TRBD1 matches at 12 bases. In germline, CDR1 is LGHNA, CDR2 YNFKEQ. The CDR3 totals 14 residues. The V gene end was trimmed by 3 bases and the J gene end by 8 bases; junction bases not matched to a gene: 1. Here the CDR3 reads CASSQGQGAEKLFF. Written as DNA, the CDR3 is TGTGCCAGCAGCCAGGGACAGGGGGCCGAAAAACTGTTTTTT.

V usage is TRBV12-3 or TRBV12-4 and J usage is TRBJ2-1, with D tentatively TRBD1 (6 bases). The CDR3 is 13 residues long. Trimming removed 4 bases from V and 9 bases from J, with 13 bases in between. CDR3 sequence: CASSYQQGVEQFF. For the CDR3, the DNA is TGTGCCAGCAGTTACCAACAGGGTGTTGAGCAGTTCTTC.

The chain has TRBV6-2 or TRBV6-3 and TRBJ2-1, with 8 bases fitting TRBD2. CDR3 length: 15 residues. V shed 0 bases and J 4 bases; nucleotides not matched to a gene: 2. The V gene's germline CDR1 is MNHEY and CDR2 SVGEGT. CDR3 sequence reads: CASSYSGGGYNEQFF. Here the CDR3 DNA reads TGTGCCAGCAGTTACTCGGGCGGGGGGTACAATGAGCAGTTCTTC.

This clone has only a few counts. The genes are TRBV19 and TRBJ1-4, with D perhaps matching TRBD1 (6 bases). The V and J ends lost 10 bases and 8 bases respectively, with 14 bases between them. The CDR3 totals 12 residues. The germline gives CDR1 LNHDA, CDR2 SQIVND (reference sequence). The CDR3 DNA is TGTGCCATCGGGGGGCGCCGGGAAAAACTGTTTTTT. Encoded protein: CAIGGRREKLFF.

This clone was counted only a few times. Here the CDR3 reads CASSKGQGGNSPLHF. The CDR3 DNA sequence: TGTGCCAGCAGCAAGGGACAGGGGGGTAATTCACCCCTCCACTTT. V and J are TRBV6-6 and TRBJ1-6; 11 nucleotides line up with TRBD1. The length of the CDR3 is 15 residues. V shed 6 bases and J 6 bases; nucleotides not matched to a gene: 4. The germline gives CDR1 MNHNY, CDR2 SVGAGI (reference sequence).

The V call is TRBV7-3, the J call TRBJ2-1, with 8 bases matching TRBD2. The germline V gene encodes CDR1 SGHTA and CDR2 FQGTGA. J lost 10 bases, V lost 2 bases, and 4 bases had no gene match. There are 13 residues in the CDR3. CDR3 bases: TGTGCCAGCAGCTTATCGGGGGGGCGCGAGCAGTTCTTC. It encodes CASSLSGGREQFF.

The sample holds a few counts of this clone. V and J are TRBV3-1 (or the pseudogene TRBV3-2) and TRBJ2-3; D gene unclear. Deletions cut 1 base from V and 9 bases from J, with 8 bases between. This CDR3 spans 12 amino acids. The germline V gene has CDR1 LGHDT and CDR2 YNNKEL (reference sequence). This CDR3 reads CASSQARATQYF. The CDR3 DNA is TGTGCCAGCAGCCAAGCGCGAGCGACGCAGTATTTT.

The CDR3 protein is CAITGGNQPQHF. CDR3 coding DNA: TGTGCCATCACAGGGGGGAATCAGCCCCAGCATTTT. The V call is TRBV28, the J call TRBJ1-5, with TRBD1 matching 8 bases. V shed 10 bases, J shed 4 bases, and the junction held 3 bases outside the gene matches. The CDR3 has 12 amino acids. Germline lookup yields CDR1 MDHEN and CDR2 SYDVKM.

The V and J genes are TRBV6-6 and TRBJ1-2, with D perhaps matching TRBD1 (5 bases). With 4 bases removed from V and 0 bases from J, the gap between germline ends came to 9 bases. The germline V gene encodes CDR1 MNHNY and CDR2 SVGAGI (reference sequence). The CDR3 contains 14 residues. In DNA form, the CDR3 reads TGTGCCAGCAGTTCCAGGGATACTAACTATGGCTACACCTTC. It codes for CASSSRDTNYGYTF.

The V call is TRBV2, the J call TRBJ1-5, with no clear D. Germline lookup yields CDR1 SNHLY and CDR2 FYNNEI. This CDR3 region has 14 residues. Trimming shortened V by 5 bases and J by 3 bases, and 11 bases separated the two germline ends. Written as DNA, the CDR3 is TGTGCCAGCAGTTCAGAACAGAACAATCAGCCCCAGCATTTT. The encoded protein is CASSSEQNNQPQHF.

This rearrangement joins TRBV9 to TRBJ2-5; D might be TRBD2 (7 bases). V lost 2 bases to trimming and J lost 5 bases, with 19 bases between them. The CDR3 is 16 amino acids. The germline gives CDR1 SGDLS, CDR2 YYNGEE. CDR3 residues: CASSVLGGGPLETQYF. CDR3 sequence (DNA): TGTGCCAGCAGCGTGTTGGGCGGGGGCCCCCTGGAGACCCAGTACTTC.

This clone has only a few counts. V is TRBV19 and J is TRBJ2-3; 7 bases match TRBD2. CDR3 length: 16 amino acids. Germline lookup yields CDR1 LNHDA and CDR2 SQIVND (reference sequence). Losses at the gene ends were 4 bases for V and 2 bases for J; bases not matched to a gene: 9. The CDR3 loop reads CASSRNWGGNTDTQYF. The CDR3 DNA reads TGTGCCAGTAGTAGAAACTGGGGAGGGAACACAGATACGCAGTATTTT.

As to this clone: One junction end disagrees with the germline gene, perhaps due to a read error. The rearrangement links TRBV7-7 to TRBJ2-1; 14 bases are a match to TRBD2. The CDR3 is made up of 16 amino acids. The germline V gene encodes CDR1 SSHAT and CDR2 FNYEAQ (reference sequence). This chain's CDR3 is CASSPRLAGGRNEQFF. Here the CDR3 DNA reads TGTGCTAGCAGCCCCAGACTAGCGGGGGGGCGTAATGAGCAGTTCTTC.

The genes are TRBV28 and TRBJ1-5; D perhaps matches TRBD1 (5 bases). Per germline, CDR1 MDHEN and CDR2 SYDVKM. The CDR3 consists of 14 residues. V lost 6 bases and J lost 0, with 9 bases in between. DNA for the CDR3: TGTGCCAGCAGGCGGGGGAATAGCAATCAGCCCCAGCATTTT. Translating it yields CASRRGNSNQPQHF.

The sample holds one count of this clone. The genes are TRBV6-2 or TRBV6-3 and TRBJ2-4, with 8 bases lining up with TRBD2. The germline V gene encodes CDR1 MNHEY and CDR2 SVGEGT. CDR3 length: 12 amino acids. With 6 bases clipped from V and 11 bases from J, the junction kept 6 bases outside the gene matches. CDR3 DNA: TGTGCCAGCAGCCTGGGACTAGGGCTTCAGTACTTC. It is translated as CASSLGLGLQYF.

The CDR3 sequence: CASSYGRGSETQYF. The CDR3 nucleotides are TGTGCCAGCAGTTACGGTCGGGGATCTGAGACCCAGTACTTC. This chain uses TRBV6-5 with TRBJ2-5; a possible D gene is TRBD2 (5 bases). Trimming left V 2 bases short and J 5 bases short, with 12 bases between. The CDR3 extends over 14 amino acids. Germline V gives CDR1 MNHEY, CDR2 SVGAGI.

This rearrangement joins TRBV29-1 to TRBJ2-3; 10 nucleotides align to TRBD2. Trimming cost V 5 bases and J 2 bases; bases outside gene matches: 13. The CDR3 spans 17 residues. Germline lookup yields CDR1 SQVTM and CDR2 ANQGSEA. CDR3 protein: CSVYRLAGATPTDTQYF. In DNA form, the CDR3 reads TGCAGCGTTTATCGGCTAGCGGGAGCGACCCCCACAGATACGCAGTATTTT.

The gene calls are TRBV19 and TRBJ2-2, with 8 bases aligning to TRBD1. The CDR3 covers 16 residues. Unmatched junction bases numbered 12, after V lost 6 bases and J lost 6 bases. Per germline, CDR1 LNHDA and CDR2 SQIVND (reference sequence). CDR3 region: CASRELGTGGSGELFF. CDR3 nucleotide sequence: TGTGCCAGTAGAGAACTCGGGACAGGAGGATCCGGGGAGCTGTTTTTT.

The rearrangement joins TRBV5-5 to TRBJ2-7; perhaps TRBD1 as D (5 bases). Trimming removed 2 bases at V and 4 bases at J, with 10 bases between. This CDR3 is 13 amino acids long. Per germline, CDR1 SGHKS and CDR2 YYEKEE (reference sequence). CDR3: CASSFSPGYEQYF. In DNA, the CDR3 is TGTGCCAGCAGCTTCTCCCCAGGGTACGAGCAGTACTTC.

The chain couples TRBV27 to TRBJ1-4, with 7 bases matching TRBD1. In germline, CDR1 is MNHEY, CDR2 SMNVEV (reference sequence). The CDR3 runs to 16 residues. V shed 6 bases and J 6 bases; nucleotides not matched to a gene: 13. The CDR3 DNA reads TGTGCCAGCAGCCCCTCCCCCGGGACAGCCCATGAAAAACTGTTTTTT. It encodes CASSPSPGTAHEKLFF.

The sample holds one count of this clone. The rearrangement links TRBV7-9 to TRBJ2-5; maybe TRBD2 (6 bases). Germline CDR1 SEHNR, CDR2 FQNEAQ (reference sequence). The CDR3 totals 16 residues. Deletions cut 0 bases from V and 2 bases from J, with 13 bases between. The CDR3 region is CASSLAAGTAQETQYF. DNA for the CDR3: TGTGCCAGCAGCTTAGCTGCGGGGACCGCGCAAGAGACCCAGTACTTC.

V usage is TRBV10-3 and J usage is TRBJ1-5, with 7 bases matching TRBD1. Trimming at V came to 6 bases and at J to 0 bases, leaving 11 bases not matched to a gene. Germline V CDR1 and CDR2: ENHRY, SYGVKD. The CDR3 has 17 amino acids. Here the CDR3 DNA reads TGTGCCATCAGCCAGACAGGGTTTGTGGATAGCAATCAGCCCCAGCATTTT. The encoded protein is CAISQTGFVDSNQPQHF.

This clone was picked up one time. The chain combines TRBV3-1 (or the pseudogene TRBV3-2) with TRBJ2-5, with D perhaps TRBD2 (6 bases). This CDR3 region has 14 residues. The germline gives CDR1 LGHDT, CDR2 YNNKEL (reference sequence). The V end was cut by 4 bases, the J end by 7 bases, with 16 bases between. CDR3 residues: CASSPGMLRGTQYF. In DNA form, the CDR3 reads TGTGCCAGCAGCCCAGGGATGTTGCGGGGGACCCAGTACTTC.

With respect to this clone: At the DNA level, this CDR3 is encoded by other sequences in the same sample as well. The genes are TRBV6-5 and TRBJ1-2; 7 bases map to TRBD1. Unmatched junction bases numbered 6, after V lost 6 bases and J lost 8 bases. The CDR3 covers 12 residues. The germline V gene encodes CDR1 MNHEY and CDR2 SVGAGI. The CDR3 region is CASREGARGYTF. The CDR3 DNA is TGTGCCAGCAGAGAGGGGGCGCGGGGCTACACCTTC.

The sample holds a few counts of this clone. The chain joins TRBV2 to TRBJ2-7; D is possibly TRBD2 (6 bases). This CDR3 spans 13 amino acids. CDR1 is SNHLY and CDR2 is FYNNEI in the germline V gene. V lost 2 bases and J lost 4, with 9 bases in between. CDR3 protein: CASSEQEGYEQYF. The DNA for the CDR3 is TGTGCCAGCAGTGAACAGGAGGGGTACGAGCAGTACTTC.

The chain is built from TRBV28 and TRBJ1-4; TRBD1 might be the D (6 bases). Looked up from germline, CDR1 is MDHEN and CDR2 is SYDVKM. Between the trimmed V and J ends, which lost 5 bases and 2 bases, there was a span of 18 bases. This CDR3 contains 17 residues. This CDR3 reads CASSVPQGVSTNEKLFF. In DNA form, the CDR3 reads TGTGCCAGCAGTGTCCCACAGGGAGTGAGTACTAATGAAAAACTGTTTTTT.

Comment on this clone: This clone may be a read error of a much larger clone one base away. The V call is TRBV2, the J call TRBJ2-1; 12 nucleotides match TRBD2. The CDR3 consists of 15 residues. Germline V gene lookup returns CDR1 SNHLY and CDR2 FYNNEI. Losses at the gene ends were 0 bases for V and 6 bases for J; bases not matched to a gene: 0. The DNA for the CDR3 is TGTGCCAGCAGTGAAGCGACTAGCGGGAGCAATGAGCAGTTCTTC. Translation gives CASSEATSGSNEQFF.